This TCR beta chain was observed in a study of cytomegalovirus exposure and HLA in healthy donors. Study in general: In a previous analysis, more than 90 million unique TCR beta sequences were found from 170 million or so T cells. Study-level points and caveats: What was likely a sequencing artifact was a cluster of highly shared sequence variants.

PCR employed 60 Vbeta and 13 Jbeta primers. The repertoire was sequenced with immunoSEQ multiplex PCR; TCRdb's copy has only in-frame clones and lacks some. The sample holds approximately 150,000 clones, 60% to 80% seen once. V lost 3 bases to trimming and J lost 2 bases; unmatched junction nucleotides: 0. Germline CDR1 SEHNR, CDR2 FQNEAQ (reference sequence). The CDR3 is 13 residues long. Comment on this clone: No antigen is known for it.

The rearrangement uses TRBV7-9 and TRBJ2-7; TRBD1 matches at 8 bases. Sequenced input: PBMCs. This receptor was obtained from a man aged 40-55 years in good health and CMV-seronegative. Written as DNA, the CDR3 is TGTGCCAGCAGCTTGGACAGGGCCTACGAGCAGTACTTC. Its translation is CASSLDRAYEQYF.